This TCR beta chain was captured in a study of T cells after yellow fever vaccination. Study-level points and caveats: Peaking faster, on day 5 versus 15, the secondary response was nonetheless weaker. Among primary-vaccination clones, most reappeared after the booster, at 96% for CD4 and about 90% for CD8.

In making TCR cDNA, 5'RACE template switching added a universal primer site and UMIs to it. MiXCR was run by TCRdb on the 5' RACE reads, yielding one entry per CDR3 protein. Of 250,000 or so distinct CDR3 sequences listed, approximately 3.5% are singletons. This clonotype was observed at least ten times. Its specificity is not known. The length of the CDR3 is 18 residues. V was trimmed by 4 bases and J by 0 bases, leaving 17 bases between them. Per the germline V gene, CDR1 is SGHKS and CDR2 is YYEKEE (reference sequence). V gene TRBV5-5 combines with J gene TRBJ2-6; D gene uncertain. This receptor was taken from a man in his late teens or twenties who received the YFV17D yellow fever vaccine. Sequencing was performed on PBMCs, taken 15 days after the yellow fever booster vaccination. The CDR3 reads CASSLSTAVLSGANVLTF. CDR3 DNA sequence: TGTGCCAGCAGCCTATCGACGGCTGTCCTCTCTGGGGCCAACGTCCTGACTTTC.